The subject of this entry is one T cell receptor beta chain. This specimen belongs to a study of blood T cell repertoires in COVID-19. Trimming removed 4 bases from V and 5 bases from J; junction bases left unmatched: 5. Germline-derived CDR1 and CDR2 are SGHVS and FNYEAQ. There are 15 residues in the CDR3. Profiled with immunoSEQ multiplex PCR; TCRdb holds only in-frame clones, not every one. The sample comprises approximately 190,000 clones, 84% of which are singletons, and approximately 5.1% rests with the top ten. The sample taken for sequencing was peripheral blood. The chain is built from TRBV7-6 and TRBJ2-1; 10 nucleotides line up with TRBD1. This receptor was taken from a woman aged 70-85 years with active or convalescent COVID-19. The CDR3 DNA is TGTGCCAGCAGCTCCGGACAGGGGGGGCACAATGAGCAGTTCTTC. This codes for CASSSGQGGHNEQFF.